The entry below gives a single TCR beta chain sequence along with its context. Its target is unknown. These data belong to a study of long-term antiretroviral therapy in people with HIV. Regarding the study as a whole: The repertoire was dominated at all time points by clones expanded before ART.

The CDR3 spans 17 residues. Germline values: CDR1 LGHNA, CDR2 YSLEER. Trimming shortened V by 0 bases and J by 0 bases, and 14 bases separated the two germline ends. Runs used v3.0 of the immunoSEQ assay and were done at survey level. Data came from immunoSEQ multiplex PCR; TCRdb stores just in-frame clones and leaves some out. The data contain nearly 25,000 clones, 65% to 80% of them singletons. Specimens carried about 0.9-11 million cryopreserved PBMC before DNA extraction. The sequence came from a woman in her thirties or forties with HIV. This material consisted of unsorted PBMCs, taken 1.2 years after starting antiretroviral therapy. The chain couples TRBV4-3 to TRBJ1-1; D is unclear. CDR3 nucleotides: TGCGCCAGCAGCCAAGATCCGAGGAAAAGCTTGAACACTGAAGCTTTCTTT. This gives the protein CASSQDPRKSLNTEAFF.